Listed below are T cell receptor beta chains from one sample, sequenced in a study of blood T cell repertoires in COVID-19. Using immunoSEQ multiplex PCR, the repertoire was profiled, and TCRdb retains in-frame clones only, with some absent. This repertoire shows roughly 180,000 clones, around 82% found once; its top ten account for roughly a tenth. Sequenced sample: peripheral blood. The receptors come from a woman of 80 years or more with active or convalescent COVID-19. Each CDR3 is given with its conserved first and last residue. The order of the fields is D gene, clone size, V gene, J gene, CDR3 DNA, CDR3 protein. A D gene is named only where the DNA matches it firmly. The size of a clone is reported for some rows only, either as once, few or many, or as a class for expanded clones.

TRBD1	NA	TRBV7-9	TRBJ2-2	TGTGCCAGCAGCCAAGGACAGGGTGACACCGGGGAGCTGTTTTTT	CASSQGQGDTGELFF
TRBD1	NA	TRBV6-5	TRBJ1-3	TGTGCCAGCAGTTACAGGGGGCCTAATGGAAACACCATATATTTT	CASSYRGPNGNTIYF
TRBD1	NA	TRBV19	TRBJ1-3	TGTGCCAGTAGTTTACAGGGGTTTGGAAACACCATATATTTT	CASSLQGFGNTIYF
NA	NA	TRBV2	TRBJ1-4	TGTGCCAGCAGCAAATACACCTCAACTAATGAAAAACTGTTTTTT	CASSKYTSTNEKLFF
NA	NA	TRBV6-5	TRBJ2-7	TGTGCCAGCAGTTACACGAGGGAGCCATTCTACGAGCAGTACTTC	CASSYTREPFYEQYF
NA	NA	TRBV5-1	TRBJ1-1	TGCGCCAGCAGCTTACCACCGACAGCGAACACTGAAGCTTTCTTT	CASSLPPTANTEAFF
TRBD2	NA	TRBV4-1	TRBJ2-3	TGCGCCAGCAGCCAAGATGGGGGTGGGCTAGCGGGAGCATTAGGTACGCAGTATTTT	CASSQDGGGLAGALGTQYF
NA	many	TRBV7-6	TRBJ2-2	TGTGCCAGCAGCTTAGGTGGCGGGAAGGCCGGGGAGCTGTTTTTT	CASSLGGGKAGELFF
TRBD1	NA	TRBV27	TRBJ1-5	TGTGCCAGCAGTCAAGGACAGGGTTTTCAGCCCCAGCATTTT	CASSQGQGFQPQHF
TRBD1	NA	TRBV28	TRBJ1-2	TGTGCCAGCAGTCTCCCTGGACAGGGCTATGGCTACACCTTC	CASSLPGQGYGYTF
NA	NA	TRBV6-5	TRBJ1-3	TGTGCCAGCAGTTACCGCGGGGACGGAAACACCATATATTTT	CASSYRGDGNTIYF
TRBD1	once	TRBV28	TRBJ1-3	TGTGCCAGCAGTTTGTACGATCTGGACAGGGTGGCGACTGGAAACACCATATATTTT	CASSLYDLDRVATGNTIYF
TRBD2	NA	TRBV11-3	TRBJ2-1	TGTGCCAGCAGCTTAGTACTAGCGGGAGGGCCCGATGAGCAGTTCTTC	CASSLVLAGGPDEQFF
TRBD1	NA	TRBV23-1	TRBJ2-2	TGCGCCAGCAGTCCAGAAAAGGGACAGGGGGTGAACACCGGGGAGCTGTTTTTT	CASSPEKGQGVNTGELFF
TRBD2	NA	TRBV24-1	TRBJ2-1	TGTGCCACCAGTGACGACCGCTCGCGGGGGTCCTACAATGAGCAGTTCTTC	CATSDDRSRGSYNEQFF
NA	few	TRBV14	TRBJ2-2	TGTGCCAGCAGCCATTTGGGGCGGATCACCGGGGAGCTGTTTTTT	CASSHLGRITGELFF
TRBD2	NA	TRBV3-1/TRBV3-2	TRBJ2-1	TGTGCCAGCAGCCAATTGCTAGCGGGAGGCTACAATGAGCAGTTCTTC	CASSQLLAGGYNEQFF
NA	NA	TRBV10-2	TRBJ2-3	TGCGCCAGCAGGGGGGGACAGTGGAGCACAGATACGCAGTATTTT	CASRGGQWSTDTQYF
TRBD2	NA	TRBV11-2	TRBJ2-7	TGTGCCAGCAGCCCGGTACGGGGGGGGGAGCAGTACTTC	CASSPVRGGEQYF
NA	NA	TRBV5-1	TRBJ1-1	TGCGCCAGCAGCTCGCCCGGGACTGAAGCTTTCTTT	CASSSPGTEAFF
NA	NA	TRBV5-1	TRBJ2-2	TGCGCCAGCAGCTTGGCGAGTTTACAGGCAACCACCGGGGAGCTGTTTTTT	CASSLASLQATTGELFF
NA	NA	TRBV3-1/TRBV3-2	TRBJ1-3	TGTGCCAGCAGCCATCTAGGAAACACCATATATTTT	CASSHLGNTIYF
NA	NA	TRBV12-3/TRBV12-4	TRBJ1-6	TGTGCCAGCAGTTTAAGGAGGGACTCACCCCTCCACTTT	CASSLRRDSPLHF
TRBD2	NA	TRBV6-6	TRBJ2-4	TGTGCCAGCAGTGCCGGCGGGGGCAAAAACATTCAGTACTTC	CASSAGGGKNIQYF
NA	NA	TRBV7-9	TRBJ1-4	TGTGCCAGCAGCTCGCCCGGGGGGACGGGTGAAAAACTGTTTTTT	CASSSPGGTGEKLFF
NA	NA	TRBV5-1	TRBJ2-7	TGCGCCAGCAGCTTTGGAGGAGGGTTGATCTACGAGCAGTACTTC	CASSFGGGLIYEQYF
TRBD1	NA	TRBV25-1	TRBJ1-1	TGTGCCGGACAGGGATACACTGAAGCTTTCTTT	CAGQGYTEAFF
NA	NA	TRBV6-5	TRBJ2-4	TGTGCCAGCAGACCGCAGGGTGACAAAAACATTCAGTACTTC	CASRPQGDKNIQYF
NA	NA	TRBV11-3	TRBJ1-1	TGTGCCAGCAGATCAGGGCCGAACACTGAAGCTTTCTTT	CASRSGPNTEAFF
TRBD1	NA	TRBV4-1	TRBJ2-3	TGCGCCAGCAGCCAAGATCGGGACAGGGGAGCAGATACGCAGTATTTT	CASSQDRDRGADTQYF
NA	NA	TRBV30	TRBJ1-6	TGTGCCTGGACTCGATCCGGGACACGGAGTCGGCCCCTCCACTTT	CAWTRSGTRSRPLHF
TRBD2	NA	TRBV11-2	TRBJ2-1	TGTGCCAGCAGCCCCCTCGGACTAGCGGCCTACAATGAGCAGTTCTTC	CASSPLGLAAYNEQFF
NA	NA	TRBV7-2	TRBJ1-6	TGTGCCAGCAGCTTAGAGTTCTGGAGCTCCTATAATTCACCCCTCCACTTT	CASSLEFWSSYNSPLHF
TRBD1	NA	TRBV28	TRBJ1-2	TGTGCCAGCAGTTTAGGACAGGGCCGCTATGGCTACACCTTC	CASSLGQGRYGYTF
TRBD1	NA	TRBV5-1	TRBJ1-6	TGCGCCAGCAGCGTTGGGACAGTAGGTTCACCCCTCCACTTT	CASSVGTVGSPLHF
TRBD2	NA	TRBV6-5	TRBJ2-7	TGTGCCAGCAGTTCCCCGGGACTAGTAGGTACCTACGAGCAGTACTTC	CASSSPGLVGTYEQYF
TRBD1	NA	TRBV29-1	TRBJ1-3	TGCAGCGTTGCACAGGGGGAAAACACCATATATTTT	CSVAQGENTIYF
NA	NA	TRBV19	TRBJ2-5	TGTGCCAGTAGTATGCGGGCAGTTGAGACCCAGTACTTC	CASSMRAVETQYF
TRBD1	NA	TRBV29-1	TRBJ1-1	TGCAGCGTTGAGAGGGCAGGGGGCGAAGCTTTCTTT	CSVERAGGEAFF
TRBD1	NA	TRBV3-1/TRBV3-2	TRBJ1-1	TGTGCCAGCAGCCCAGTCAGGGGGCTTGGCACTGAAGCTTTCTTT	CASSPVRGLGTEAFF
TRBD1	few	TRBV29-1	TRBJ1-3	TGCAGCGTAGGAGGACAGGGCTCTGGAAACACCATATATTTT	CSVGGQGSGNTIYF
TRBD1	NA	TRBV18	TRBJ1-1	TGTGCCAGCTCGGCGACAGGGGGAGGGACTGAAGCTTTCTTT	CASSATGGGTEAFF
NA	NA	TRBV7-3	TRBJ2-1	TGTGCCAGCAGCTTAACGGGAGTTGGGAGCGAATGGACTGTCTACAATGAGCAGTTCTTC	CASSLTGVGSEWTVYNEQFF
NA	NA	TRBV6-1	TRBJ2-2	TGTGCCAGCAGTGAACCGGGGAACACCGGGGAGCTGTTTTTT	CASSEPGNTGELFF
NA	NA	TRBV28	TRBJ2-5	TGTGCCAGCAGTCTTACGACAGGAAATGGAAGAGAGACCCAGTACTTC	CASSLTTGNGRETQYF
TRBD2	NA	TRBV6-6	TRBJ2-1	TGTGCCAGCAGTCTCTCACTAGCGGGAGGGCCCGAAGATGAGCAGTTCTTC	CASSLSLAGGPEDEQFF
NA	NA	TRBV5-1	TRBJ1-3	TGCGCCAGCAGCTTGATTGGGCAGAACTCTGGAAACACCATATATTTT	CASSLIGQNSGNTIYF
NA	NA	TRBV5-1	TRBJ2-6	TGCGCCAGCAGCTCCCCGGAGGGTTCAGGGGCCAACGTCCTGACTTTC	CASSSPEGSGANVLTF
TRBD1	few	TRBV19	TRBJ1-2	TGTGCCAGTAGTCGCCTGGGGACAGATGGCTACACCTTC	CASSRLGTDGYTF